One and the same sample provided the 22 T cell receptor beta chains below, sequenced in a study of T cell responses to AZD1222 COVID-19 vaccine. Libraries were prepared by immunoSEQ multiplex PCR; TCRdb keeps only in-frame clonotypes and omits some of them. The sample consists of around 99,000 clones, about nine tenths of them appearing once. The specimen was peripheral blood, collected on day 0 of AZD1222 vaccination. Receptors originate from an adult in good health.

CDR3 bases: TGTGCCAGCAAGGGACTAGCGGCCTACAATGAGCAGTTCTTC. The encoded protein is CASKGLAAYNEQFF. The chain couples TRBV2 to TRBJ2-1; the match to TRBD2 covers 11 bases. V was clipped by 7 bases and J by 2 bases; unmatched bases: 1. Germline loops: CDR1 SNHLY, CDR2 FYNNEI. The CDR3 sequence is 14 residues long.

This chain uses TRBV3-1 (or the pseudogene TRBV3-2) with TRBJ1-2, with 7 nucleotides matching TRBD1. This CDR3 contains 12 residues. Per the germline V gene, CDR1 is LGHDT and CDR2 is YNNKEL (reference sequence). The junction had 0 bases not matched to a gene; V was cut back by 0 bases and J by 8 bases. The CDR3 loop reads CASSQDRGGYTF. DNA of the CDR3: TGTGCCAGCAGCCAAGACAGGGGGGGCTACACCTTC.

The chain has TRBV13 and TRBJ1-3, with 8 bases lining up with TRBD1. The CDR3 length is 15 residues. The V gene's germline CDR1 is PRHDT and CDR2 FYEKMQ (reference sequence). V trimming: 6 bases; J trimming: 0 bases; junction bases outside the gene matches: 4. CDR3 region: CASRDRAYSGNTIYF. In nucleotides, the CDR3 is TGTGCCAGCAGGGACAGGGCCTACTCTGGAAACACCATATATTTT.

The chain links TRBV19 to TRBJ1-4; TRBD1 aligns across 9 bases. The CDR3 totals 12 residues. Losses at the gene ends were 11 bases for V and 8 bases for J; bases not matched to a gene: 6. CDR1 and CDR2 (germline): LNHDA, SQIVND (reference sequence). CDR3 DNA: TGTGCCTCGGGACAGGGACTCGAAAAACTGTTTTTT. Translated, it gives CASGQGLEKLFF.

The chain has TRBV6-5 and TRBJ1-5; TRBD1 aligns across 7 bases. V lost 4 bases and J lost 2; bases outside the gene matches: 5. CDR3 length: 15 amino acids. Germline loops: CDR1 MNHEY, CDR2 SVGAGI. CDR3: CASSSDRVGNQPQHF. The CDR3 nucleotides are TGTGCCAGCAGTTCAGACAGGGTTGGCAATCAGCCCCAGCATTTT.

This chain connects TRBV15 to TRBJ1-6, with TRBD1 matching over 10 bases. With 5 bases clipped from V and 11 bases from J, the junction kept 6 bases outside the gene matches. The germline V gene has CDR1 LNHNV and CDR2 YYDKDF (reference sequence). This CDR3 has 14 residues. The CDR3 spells CATSADRGYPPLHF. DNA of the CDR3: TGTGCCACCAGCGCGGACAGGGGGTACCCACCCCTCCACTTT.

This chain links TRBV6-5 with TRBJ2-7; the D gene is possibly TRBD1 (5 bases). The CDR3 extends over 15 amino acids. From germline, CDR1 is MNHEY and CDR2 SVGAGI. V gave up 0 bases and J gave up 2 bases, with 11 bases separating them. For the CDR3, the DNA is TGTGCCAGCAGTTACTCGACAGTCGGGCCCTACGAGCAGTACTTC. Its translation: CASSYSTVGPYEQYF.

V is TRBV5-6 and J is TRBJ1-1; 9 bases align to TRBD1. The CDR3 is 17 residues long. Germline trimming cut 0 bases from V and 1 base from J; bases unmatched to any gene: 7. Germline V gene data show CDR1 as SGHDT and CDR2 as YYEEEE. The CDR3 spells CASSLVFRDRENTEAFF. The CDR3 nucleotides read TGTGCCAGCAGCTTGGTATTCCGGGACAGGGAGAACACTGAAGCTTTCTTT.

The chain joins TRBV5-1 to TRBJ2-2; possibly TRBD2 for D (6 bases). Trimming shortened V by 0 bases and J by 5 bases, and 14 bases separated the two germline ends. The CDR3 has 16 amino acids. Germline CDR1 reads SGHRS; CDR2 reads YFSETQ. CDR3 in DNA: TGCGCCAGCAGCTTGGCCACCCAGGGAGGAACCGGGGAGCTGTTTTTT. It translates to CASSLATQGGTGELFF.

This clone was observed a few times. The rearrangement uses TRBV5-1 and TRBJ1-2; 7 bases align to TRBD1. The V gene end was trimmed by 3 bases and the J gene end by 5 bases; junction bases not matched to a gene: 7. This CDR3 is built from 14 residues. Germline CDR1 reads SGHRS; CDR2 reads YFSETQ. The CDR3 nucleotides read TGCGCCAGCAGCTCTGGGACAGTCATATATGGCTACACCTTC. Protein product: CASSSGTVIYGYTF.

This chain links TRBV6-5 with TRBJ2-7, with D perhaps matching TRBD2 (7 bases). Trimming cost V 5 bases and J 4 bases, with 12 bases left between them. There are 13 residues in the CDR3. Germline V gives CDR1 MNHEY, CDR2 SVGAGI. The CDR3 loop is CASSPGGQYEQYF. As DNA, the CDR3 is TGTGCCAGCAGTCCCGGGGGGCAATACGAGCAGTACTTC.

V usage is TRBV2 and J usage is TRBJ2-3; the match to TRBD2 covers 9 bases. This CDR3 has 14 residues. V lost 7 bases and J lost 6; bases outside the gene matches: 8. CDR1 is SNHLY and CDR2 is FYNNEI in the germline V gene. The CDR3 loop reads CASIGSGRSDTQYF. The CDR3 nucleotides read TGTGCCAGCATTGGTAGCGGGAGAAGTGATACGCAGTATTTT.

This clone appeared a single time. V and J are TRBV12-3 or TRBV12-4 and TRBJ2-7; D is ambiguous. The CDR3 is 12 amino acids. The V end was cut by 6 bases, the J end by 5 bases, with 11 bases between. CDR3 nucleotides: TGTGCCAGCAGATACGCGCCCCACGAGCAGTACTTC. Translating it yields CASRYAPHEQYF.

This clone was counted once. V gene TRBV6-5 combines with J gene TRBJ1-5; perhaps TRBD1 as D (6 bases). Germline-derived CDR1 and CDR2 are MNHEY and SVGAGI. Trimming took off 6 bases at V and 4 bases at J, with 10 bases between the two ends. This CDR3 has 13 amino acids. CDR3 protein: CASRRGGNQPQHF. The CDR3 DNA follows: TGTGCCAGCAGGAGAGGGGGGAATCAGCCCCAGCATTTT.

The CDR3: CASSRQGAGNEQFF. Written as DNA, the CDR3 is TGTGCCAGCAGTAGGCAGGGGGCGGGGAATGAGCAGTTCTTC. This sequence joins TRBV2 and TRBJ2-1; 8 bases are shared with TRBD1. The CDR3 sequence is 14 residues long. Germline CDR1 reads SNHLY; CDR2 reads FYNNEI. With 5 bases clipped from V and 7 bases from J, the junction kept 7 bases outside the gene matches.

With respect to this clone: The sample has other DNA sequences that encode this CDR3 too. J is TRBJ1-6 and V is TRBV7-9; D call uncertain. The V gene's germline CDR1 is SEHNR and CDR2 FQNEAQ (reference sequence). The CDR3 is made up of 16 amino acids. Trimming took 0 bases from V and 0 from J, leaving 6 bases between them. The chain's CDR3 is CASSLAVSSYNSPLHF. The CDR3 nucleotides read TGTGCCAGCAGCTTAGCCGTGAGCTCCTATAATTCACCCCTCCACTTT.

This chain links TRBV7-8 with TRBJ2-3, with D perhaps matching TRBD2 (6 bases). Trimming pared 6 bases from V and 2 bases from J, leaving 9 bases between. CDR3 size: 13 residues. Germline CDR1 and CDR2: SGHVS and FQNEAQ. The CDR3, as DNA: TGTGCCAGCAGGGGACTTAACACAGATACGCAGTATTTT. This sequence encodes CASRGLNTDTQYF.

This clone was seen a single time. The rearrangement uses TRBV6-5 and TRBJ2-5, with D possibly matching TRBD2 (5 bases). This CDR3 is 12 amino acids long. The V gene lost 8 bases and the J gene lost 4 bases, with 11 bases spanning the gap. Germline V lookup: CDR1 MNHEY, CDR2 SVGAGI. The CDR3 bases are TGTGCCAGCGGTAGCAGCGGAGAGACCCAGTACTTC. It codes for CASGSSGETQYF.

In nucleotides, the CDR3 is TGTGCCAGCACCCGCACAGCAGCTAGCACAGATACGCAGTATTTT. Its protein is CASTRTAASTDTQYF. The chain has TRBV2 and TRBJ2-3; unclear D gene. The CDR3 sequence is 15 residues long. V was clipped by 7 bases and J by 0 bases, with 14 bases between them. CDR1 SNHLY and CDR2 FYNNEI come from the germline V gene.

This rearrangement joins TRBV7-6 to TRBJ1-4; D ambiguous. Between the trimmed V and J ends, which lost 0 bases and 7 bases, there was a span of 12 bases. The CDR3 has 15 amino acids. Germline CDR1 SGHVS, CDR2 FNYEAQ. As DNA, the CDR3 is TGTGCCAGCAGCTTAGCGTGGGGAATAGGTGAAAAACTGTTTTTT. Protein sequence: CASSLAWGIGEKLFF.

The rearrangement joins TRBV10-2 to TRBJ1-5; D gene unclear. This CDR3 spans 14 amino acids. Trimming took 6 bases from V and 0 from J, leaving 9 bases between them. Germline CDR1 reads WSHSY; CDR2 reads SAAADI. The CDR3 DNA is TGCGCCAGCAGCTCCTGGGGTAGCAATCAGCCCCAGCATTTT. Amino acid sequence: CASSSWGSNQPQHF.

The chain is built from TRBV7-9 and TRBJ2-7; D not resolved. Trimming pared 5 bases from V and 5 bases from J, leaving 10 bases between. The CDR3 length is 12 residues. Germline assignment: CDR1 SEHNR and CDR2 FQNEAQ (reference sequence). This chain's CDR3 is CASSLTENEQYF. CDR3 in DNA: TGTGCCAGCAGCCTCACAGAGAACGAGCAGTACTTC.